The clone carrying this T cell receptor (beta chain) was seen a few times. The repertoire was sequenced with immunoSEQ multiplex PCR; TCRdb's copy has only in-frame clones and lacks some. Of around 67,000 clones in the sample, roughly 87% were seen once. This record belongs to a study of OX40 agonist ivuxolimab in advanced cancers. The germline CDR1 and CDR2 sequences are MNHNY and SVGAGI (reference sequence). With 7 bases removed from V and 2 bases from J, the gap between germline ends came to 8 bases. This CDR3 contains 12 residues. Sequencing used CD4+ or CD8+ T cells sorted from blood, obtained in a trial of the OX40 agonist ivuxolimab. The genes are TRBV6-6 and TRBJ1-2; D may be TRBD1 (5 bases). This clonotype originated in an adult with an advanced solid tumor such as melanoma, head and neck, liver or kidney cancer. The CDR3 loop reads CASNHRNYGYTF. The CDR3 nucleotides are TGTGCCAGCAACCACAGGAACTATGGCTACACCTTC.